This TCR beta chain is drawn from a study of shared clonotypes between healthy human individuals. Turning to this clone: Its antigen is as yet unknown.

The assay was immunoSEQ multiplex PCR, and TCRdb's table has in-frame clones only and misses some. Of about 680,000 clones in the sample, about 74% were seen once. Study results and caveats: It was observed that 4% to 6% of naive CD4 clonotypes were shared across a few donors.

Input material: memory CD4+ T cells sorted from blood. Specified subset: CD45RA-negative fraction. This sequence originates from a woman aged 25 to 45 in good health.

CDR3 DNA: TGTGCCAGCAGCGAATCCCCGGGACTAGCGGGGTCAGATACGCAGTATTTT. Translation gives CASSESPGLAGSDTQYF. This chain links TRBV7-9 with TRBJ2-3; TRBD2 matches at 13 bases. The CDR3 sequence is 17 residues long. The trim removed 5 bases at V and 4 bases at J, leaving 9 bases unmatched. From germline, CDR1 is SEHNR and CDR2 FQNEAQ (reference sequence).